The clone carrying this TCR beta chain appeared a single time. In the study's own analysis: Scientists estimated how many nucleated cells there were by amplifying reference gene primers. Using immunoSEQ multiplex PCR, the repertoire was profiled, and TCRdb retains in-frame clones only, with some absent. The DNA was the basis for D and trimming; V, J and clone size are from that table. The sample consists of roughly 200,000 clones, about 83% of them appearing once. The data were obtained in a study of blood T cell repertoires in COVID-19. About the research overall: T cells, B-cell-depleted T cells, or PBMCs provided the cDNA or gDNA that served as material.

CDR1 and CDR2 (germline): SGHNT, YYREEE (reference sequence). The V segment lost 6 bases and the J segment 0 bases; nucleotides outside the gene matches: 4. The CDR3 extends over 17 amino acids. Each participant's cohort was designated according to participant-reported clinical history. The V and J genes are TRBV5-4 and TRBJ2-1; 15 bases line up with TRBD2. Sequenced: PBMCs or T cells enriched from blood (not recorded which). This TCR derives from a woman in her fifties or sixties who had been exposed to COVID-19. CDR3 sequence: CASTRTSGGGSYNEQFF. CDR3 bases: TGTGCCAGCACCCGGACTAGCGGGGGGGGCTCCTACAATGAGCAGTTCTTC.